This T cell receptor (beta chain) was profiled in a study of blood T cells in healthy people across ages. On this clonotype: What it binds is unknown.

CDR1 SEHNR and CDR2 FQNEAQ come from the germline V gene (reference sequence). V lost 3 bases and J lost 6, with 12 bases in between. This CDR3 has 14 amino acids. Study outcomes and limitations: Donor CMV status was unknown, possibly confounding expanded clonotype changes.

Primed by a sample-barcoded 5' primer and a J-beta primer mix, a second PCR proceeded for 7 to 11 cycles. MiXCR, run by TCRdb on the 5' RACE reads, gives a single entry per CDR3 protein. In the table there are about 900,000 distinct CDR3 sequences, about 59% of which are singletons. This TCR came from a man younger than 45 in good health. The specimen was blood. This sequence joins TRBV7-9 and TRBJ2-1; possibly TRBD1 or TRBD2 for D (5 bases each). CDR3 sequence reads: CASSFGGPANEQFF. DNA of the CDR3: TGTGCCAGCAGCTTTGGGGGTCCAGCCAATGAGCAGTTCTTC.